The rows below give T cell receptor beta chains drawn from one sample of a study of blood T cell repertoires in COVID-19. Produced via immunoSEQ multiplex PCR; TCRdb's table is partial and in-frame only. The sample carries about 45,000 clones, more than 90% recorded once. The sequenced material came from peripheral blood. These receptors originate from a human donor in a cohort sampled during active COVID-19. Both conserved end residues are trimmed from each CDR3.

v_call: TRBV18; cdr3_aa: ASSPNGPGGLEPQH
v_call: TRBV3-1/TRBV3-2; cdr3_aa: ASSQTGKDGYT
v_call: TRBV3-1/TRBV3-2; cdr3_aa: ASSQDRWQPQH
v_call: TRBV27; cdr3_aa: ASSPPQGTQY
v_call: TRBV27; cdr3_aa: ASSLTGVVDEQF
v_call: TRBV2; cdr3_aa: ASSGGLSNTEAF
v_call: TRBV7-9; cdr3_aa: ASSPEGGWNTEAF
v_call: TRBV15; cdr3_aa: ATSRDFGHSGGDQETQY
v_call: TRBV7-9; cdr3_aa: ASSLTRVGLTHTEAF
v_call: TRBV19; cdr3_aa: ASSIAATVYEQY
v_call: TRBV4-1; cdr3_aa: ASSQLVGDPYNEQF
v_call: TRBV10-3; cdr3_aa: AISATPGLAGGEMDTQY
v_call: TRBV18; cdr3_aa: ASSPLAGENSPLH
v_call: TRBV5-1; cdr3_aa: ASQDSGGANTIY
v_call: TRBV27; cdr3_aa: ASAGQPNTEAF
v_call: TRBV12-3/TRBV12-4; cdr3_aa: ASSFRDNEKLF
v_call: TRBV29-1; cdr3_aa: SVESGTARSGANVLT
v_call: TRBV7-9; cdr3_aa: ASSLATSGSVDEQF
v_call: TRBV30; cdr3_aa: AWSVIPRSLASPNTEAF
v_call: TRBV6-6; cdr3_aa: ASSQASYSPLH
v_call: TRBV25-1; cdr3_aa: ASSWDSNYGYT
v_call: TRBV5-1; cdr3_aa: ASSRSTRTGGLDEQF
v_call: TRBV11-2; cdr3_aa: ASSFRLAGGRADTQY
v_call: TRBV24-1; cdr3_aa: ATARRGNTEAF
v_call: TRBV7-3; cdr3_aa: ASSYDGTSGPRSLF
v_call: TRBV4-3; cdr3_aa: ASSQVGGTANEKLF
v_call: TRBV20-1; cdr3_aa: SASSGEYTDTQY
v_call: TRBV18; cdr3_aa: ASSPLIPAGKGTEAF
v_call: TRBV29-1; cdr3_aa: SVEDVTGKGAYEQY
v_call: TRBV3-1/TRBV3-2; cdr3_aa: ASSQVGGPGGADTQY
v_call: TRBV4-3; cdr3_aa: ASSQDAANSPLH
v_call: TRBV30; cdr3_aa: AWSSSGLETQY
v_call: TRBV19; cdr3_aa: ASRQGADYEQY
v_call: TRBV19; cdr3_aa: ASTLKGAGASGGINEQF
v_call: TRBV15; cdr3_aa: ATSNGGRNQPQH
v_call: TRBV19; cdr3_aa: ASTRDGGNQETQY
v_call: TRBV4-2; cdr3_aa: ASSQDYMTAGNTIY
v_call: TRBV6-4; cdr3_aa: ASSDPGQSTF
v_call: TRBV4-3; cdr3_aa: ASSGSFSMNTEAF
v_call: TRBV7-8; cdr3_aa: ASSLIPAGGQETQY
v_call: TRBV18; cdr3_aa: ASSPLQGGSRQETQY
v_call: TRBV12-3/TRBV12-4; cdr3_aa: ASSLGEFYGYT
v_call: TRBV7-2; cdr3_aa: ASSLGPIPGLTYEQY
v_call: TRBV7-6; cdr3_aa: ASSEYHRQGTSEKLF
v_call: TRBV11-2; cdr3_aa: ASSLTVGRGVRQETQY
v_call: TRBV4-2; cdr3_aa: ASSPGLAGGSSYNEQF
v_call: TRBV28; cdr3_aa: ASSLYPERGRRSTEAF
v_call: TRBV7-3; cdr3_aa: ASSLTGREAF
v_call: TRBV30; cdr3_aa: AWSVTSSNQPQH
v_call: TRBV6-5; cdr3_aa: ASHSSSNQPQH
v_call: TRBV7-2; cdr3_aa: ASSPSYIEQF
v_call: TRBV9; cdr3_aa: AKGLAGGRLDNEQF
v_call: TRBV6-4; cdr3_aa: ASSETSSGANVLT
v_call: TRBV5-1; cdr3_aa: ASSLFFFSGASRQSNEQF